This is a list of T cell receptor beta chains from one sample in a study of T cells in Graves' hyperthyroidism and ophthalmopathy. TCRdb recomputed calls from the multiplex PCR reads with MiXCR, one row per CDR3 protein. The sample lists about 270,000 distinct CDR3 sequences, around a quarter occurring once. The sequenced sample consisted of blood. All receptors derive from a middle-aged man with Graves' hyperthyroidism that later progressed to Graves' ophthalmopathy. Both conserved end residues are part of each CDR3. Fields, in order: J gene, V gene, D gene, clone size, CDR3 DNA, CDR3 protein. A D gene is named only where the DNA matches it firmly. Expanded clones get a size class; other rows say once, few or many, or leave the size out.

j_call: TRBJ1-5
v_call: TRBV28
d_call: NA
clone_size: once
cdr3_nt: TGTGCCAGCAGTTTTTTCGAGACATTTAGCAATCAGCCCCAGCATTTT
cdr3_aa: CASSFFETFSNQPQHF

j_call: TRBJ2-7
v_call: TRBV11-2
d_call: TRBD2
clone_size: many
cdr3_nt: TGTGCCAGCAGGCCTACTAGCGGGAGATGGGTCGAGCAGTACTTC
cdr3_aa: CASRPTSGRWVEQYF

j_call: TRBJ2-5
v_call: TRBV28
d_call: TRBD2
clone_size: NA
cdr3_nt: TGTGCCAGCAGTCAAGGGACTAGCGGGCTAACCCAAGAGACCCAGTACTTC
cdr3_aa: CASSQGTSGLTQETQYF

j_call: TRBJ1-2
v_call: TRBV28
d_call: NA
clone_size: NA
cdr3_nt: TGTGCCAGCATCCCCCTGGGGCAGAACTATGGCTACACCTTC
cdr3_aa: CASIPLGQNYGYTF

j_call: TRBJ2-7
v_call: TRBV27
d_call: NA
clone_size: NA
cdr3_nt: TGTGCCAGCAGGCCAGGGTCGCCGATGGGGGGGGCGTACGAGCAGTACTTC
cdr3_aa: CASRPGSPMGGAYEQYF

j_call: TRBJ2-7
v_call: TRBV18
d_call: NA
clone_size: many
cdr3_nt: TGTGCCAGCTCACCACTCCACGAGCAGTACTTC
cdr3_aa: CASSPLHEQYF

j_call: TRBJ1-5
v_call: TRBV6-1
d_call: NA
clone_size: NA
cdr3_nt: TGTGCCAGCGCCCGTAACCGCGGGGGTTTGGGCAATCAGCCCCAGCATTTT
cdr3_aa: CASARNRGGLGNQPQHF

j_call: TRBJ1-1
v_call: TRBV19
d_call: NA
clone_size: NA
cdr3_nt: TGTGCCAGTAGTATAGACGGGCAGGGCTTGGCTGAAGCTTTCTTT
cdr3_aa: CASSIDGQGLAEAFF

j_call: TRBJ1-2
v_call: TRBV24-1
d_call: NA
clone_size: NA
cdr3_nt: TGTGCCACCAGTGAAGCCGGGACAAAGGATAACTATGGCTACACCTTC
cdr3_aa: CATSEAGTKDNYGYTF

j_call: TRBJ2-3
v_call: TRBV7-2
d_call: TRBD2
clone_size: many
cdr3_nt: TGTGCCAGCAGCTCTTGGGGGGGACCCACAGATACGCAGTATTTT
cdr3_aa: CASSSWGGPTDTQYF

j_call: TRBJ2-5
v_call: TRBV27
d_call: NA
clone_size: NA
cdr3_nt: TGTGCCAGCAGTCCCCGGGGGCTGCACCAAGAGACCCAGTACTTC
cdr3_aa: CASSPRGLHQETQYF

j_call: TRBJ1-1
v_call: TRBV12-3/TRBV12-4
d_call: TRBD1
clone_size: NA
cdr3_nt: TGTGCCAGCAGTTTAATCGGGACAGGGAACGCTGAAGCTTTCTTT
cdr3_aa: CASSLIGTGNAEAFF